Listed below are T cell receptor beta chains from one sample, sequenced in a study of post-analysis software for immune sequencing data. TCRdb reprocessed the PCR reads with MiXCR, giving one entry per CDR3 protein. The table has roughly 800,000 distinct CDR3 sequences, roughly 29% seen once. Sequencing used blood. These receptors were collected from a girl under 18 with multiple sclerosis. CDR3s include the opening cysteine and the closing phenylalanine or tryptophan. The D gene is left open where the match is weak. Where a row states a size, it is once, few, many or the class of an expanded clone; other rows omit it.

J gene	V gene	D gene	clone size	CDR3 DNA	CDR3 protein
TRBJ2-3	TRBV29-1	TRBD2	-	TGCAGCGTTGAGCGGACTAGTCGGGGAGATACGCAGTATTTT	CSVERTSRGDTQYF
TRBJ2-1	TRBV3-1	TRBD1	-	TGTGCCAGCAGCCAGATACCGGGACAGGGTTACAATGAGCAGTTCTTC	CASSQIPGQGYNEQFF
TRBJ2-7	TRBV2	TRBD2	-	TGTGCCAGCAGTGCCTCCATTAGCCGGGAGGGTGGCGAGCAGTACTTC	CASSASISREGGEQYF
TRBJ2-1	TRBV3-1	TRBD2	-	TGTGCCAGCAGCTATACTAGCGGGGGGCCCAGGGGCAATGAGCAGTTCTTC	CASSYTSGGPRGNEQFF
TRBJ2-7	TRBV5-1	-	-	TGCGCCAGCAGCCCCGGTACAGGGCCTAAGCAGTACTTC	CASSPGTGPKQYF
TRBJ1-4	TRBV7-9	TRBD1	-	TGTGCCAGCAGCCTAATGGGACAGGGGAATGAAAAACTGTTTTTT	CASSLMGQGNEKLFF
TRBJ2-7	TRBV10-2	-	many	TGCGCCAGCAGGGACGTCCCCTCCTACGAGCAGTACTTC	CASRDVPSYEQYF
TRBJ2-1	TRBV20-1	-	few	TGCAGTGCTCACACTCCAGCCAACTACAATGAGCAGTTCTTC	CSAHTPANYNEQFF
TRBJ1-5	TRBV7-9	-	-	TGTGCCAGCAGCTTAGACTCCGGATACAATCAGCCCCAGCATTTT	CASSLDSGYNQPQHF
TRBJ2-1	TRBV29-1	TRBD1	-	TGCAGCGTACAGGGGAATGAGCAGTTCTTC	CSVQGNEQFF
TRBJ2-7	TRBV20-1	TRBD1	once	TGCAGTACTAGAGAGACAGGGGGCTACGAGCAGTACTTC	CSTRETGGYEQYF
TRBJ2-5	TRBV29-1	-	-	TGCAGCGTTGGGGAGCGCCAAGAGGCCCAGTACTTC	CSVGERQEAQYF
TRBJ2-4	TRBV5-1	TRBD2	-	TGCGCCAGCAGCCAACGACTAGCGGAAAACATTCAGTACTTC	CASSQRLAENIQYF
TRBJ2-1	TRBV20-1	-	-	TGCAGCGACACGAGAGGGTTCCATGAGCAGTTCTTC	CSDTRGFHEQFF
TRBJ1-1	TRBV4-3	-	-	TGCGCCAGCAGCCAAGAATGGTCACCCCGGAAGAACACTGAAGCTTTCTTT	CASSQEWSPRKNTEAFF
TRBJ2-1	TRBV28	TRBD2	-	TGTGCCAGCAGTTCCCCGTGGACTAGCGGTTACAATGAGCAGTTCTTC	CASSSPWTSGYNEQFF
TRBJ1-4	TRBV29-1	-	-	TGCAGCGTTGAAGTCACGGGGGGAACTAATGAAAAACTGTTTTTT	CSVEVTGGTNEKLFF
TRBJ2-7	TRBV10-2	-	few	TGCGCCAGCAGTGAGGGGGTAGGCGAGCAGTACTTC	CASSEGVGEQYF
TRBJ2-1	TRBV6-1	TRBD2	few	TGTGCCAGCAGTGAAAGTTTTCTAGCGGACAATGAGCAGTTCTTC	CASSESFLADNEQFF
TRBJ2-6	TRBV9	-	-	TGTGCCAGCAGCGTAGGCGGCAGGCACCAATCTGGGGCCAACGTCCTGACTTTC	CASSVGGRHQSGANVLTF
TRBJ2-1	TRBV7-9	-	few	TGTGCCAGCAGCTTAGGGCCAGGGCTTTACAATGAGCAGTTCTTC	CASSLGPGLYNEQFF
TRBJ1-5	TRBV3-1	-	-	TGTGCCAGCAGCCAGGGACACCTCAATCAGCCCCAGCATTTT	CASSQGHLNQPQHF
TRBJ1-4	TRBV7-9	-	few	TGTGCCAGCAGCAGGGGGGATGAAAAACTGTTTTTT	CASSRGDEKLFF
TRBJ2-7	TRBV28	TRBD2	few	TGTGCCAGCAGCGAAGCGGGGGGCCTATACGAGCAGTACTTC	CASSEAGGLYEQYF
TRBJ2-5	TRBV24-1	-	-	TGTGCCACCAGTGATCGGGCCCCCTATGGGGAGACCCAGTACTTC	CATSDRAPYGETQYF
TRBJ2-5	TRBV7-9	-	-	TGTGCCAGCAGCAAGACTGAGACCCAGTACTTC	CASSKTETQYF
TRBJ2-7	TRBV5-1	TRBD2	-	TGCGCCAGCAGACCCACTAGCGGGAGGGCGGCCTACGAGCAGTACTTC	CASRPTSGRAAYEQYF
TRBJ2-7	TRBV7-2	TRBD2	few	TGTGCCAGCAGCTTGGCTAGCGGGAGTACCTACGAGCAGTACTTC	CASSLASGSTYEQYF
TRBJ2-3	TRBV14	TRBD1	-	TGTGCCAGCAGCGTGGGACAGCCCGCAGATACGCAGTATTTT	CASSVGQPADTQYF
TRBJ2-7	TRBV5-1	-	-	TGCGCCGGCAGCTTCGGCCCGAGAGGGGACGAGCAGTACTTC	CAGSFGPRGDEQYF
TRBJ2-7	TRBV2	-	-	TGTGCCAGCAGACAAACTTGGGCCTACGAGCAGTACTTC	CASRQTWAYEQYF
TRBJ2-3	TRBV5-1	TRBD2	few	TGCGCCAGCAGCTTGGAGCTAGCGGGAGGCATCAATACGCAGTATTTT	CASSLELAGGINTQYF
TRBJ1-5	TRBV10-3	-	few	TGTGCCATCAGAGACGGCATTGGGCAGCCCCAGCATTTT	CAIRDGIGQPQHF
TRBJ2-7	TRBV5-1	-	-	TGCGCCAGCAGCTTGTCGATCGGGTCTGCCTACGAGCAGTACTTC	CASSLSIGSAYEQYF
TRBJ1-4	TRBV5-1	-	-	TGCGCCAGCAGCGGCGGGGGGCGGGATGAAAAACTGTTTTTT	CASSGGGRDEKLFF
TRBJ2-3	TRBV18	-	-	TGTGCCAGCTCACCGGGGCGAATCACAGATACGCAGTATTTT	CASSPGRITDTQYF
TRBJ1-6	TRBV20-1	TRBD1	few	TGCAGTGCCCTCGGACAGGGGGCGAGCTCCTATAATTCACCCCTCCACTTT	CSALGQGASSYNSPLHF
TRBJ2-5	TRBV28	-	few	TGTGCCAGCTTAAAGCAGGTGTCGGGAGAGACCCAGTACTTC	CASLKQVSGETQYF
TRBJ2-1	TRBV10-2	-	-	TGCGCCAGCATTGAGCGGCGTATTTCCTACAATGAGCAGTTCTTC	CASIERRISYNEQFF
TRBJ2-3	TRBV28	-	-	TGTGCCAGCAGTTTAGATCGACAGGGGAGGGTTGGTACGGGCACAGATACGCAGTATTTT	CASSLDRQGRVGTGTDTQYF
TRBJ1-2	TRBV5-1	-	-	TGCGCCAGCAGCTTGGTTCAGGGGTACGGTGGTGATGGCTACACCTTC	CASSLVQGYGGDGYTF
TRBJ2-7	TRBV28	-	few	TGTGCCAGCAGGGCGGGCATCTCCTACGAGCAGTACTTC	CASRAGISYEQYF
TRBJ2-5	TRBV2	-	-	TGTGCCAGCAGTTGGGGGACCTCCCAAGAGACCCAGTACTTC	CASSWGTSQETQYF
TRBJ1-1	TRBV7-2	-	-	TGTGCCAGCAGCTTAGTGATGTCGAACACTGAAGCTTTCTTT	CASSLVMSNTEAFF
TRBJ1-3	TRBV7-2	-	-	TGTGCCAGCAGTGGCGGAAGAGCCCCAGACACCATATATTTT	CASSGGRAPDTIYF
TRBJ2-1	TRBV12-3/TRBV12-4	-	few	TGTGCCAGCCAAACCCAACTGAGGGTCAATGAGCAGTTCTTC	CASQTQLRVNEQFF
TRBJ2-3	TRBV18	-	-	TGTGCCTGCTCACAGGGAGCCGACAGAGATACGCAGTATTTT	CACSQGADRDTQYF
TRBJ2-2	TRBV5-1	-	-	TGCGCCAGCAGCAACACAGGGAGGAGGGACACCGGGGAGCTGTTTTTT	CASSNTGRRDTGELFF
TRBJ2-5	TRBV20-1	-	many	TGCAGTGCTAGGCTGGACCCTGGGGAGACCCAGTACTTC	CSARLDPGETQYF
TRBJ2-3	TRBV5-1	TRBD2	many	TGCGCCAGCAGCTTGCAAATCCTAGCGGGGGGACCCACAGATACGCAGTATTTT	CASSLQILAGGPTDTQYF
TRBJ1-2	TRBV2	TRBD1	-	TGTGCCAGCAGGGAGGACAGGGGAAACTATGGCTACACCTTC	CASREDRGNYGYTF
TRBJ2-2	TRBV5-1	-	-	TGCGCCAGCAGCTTGGGACAGAACACCGGGGAGTTGTTTTTT	CASSLGQNTGELFF
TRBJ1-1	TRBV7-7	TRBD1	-	TGTGCTACCGCCCGGGACAGGGGCTCTGAAGCTTTCTTT	CATARDRGSEAFF